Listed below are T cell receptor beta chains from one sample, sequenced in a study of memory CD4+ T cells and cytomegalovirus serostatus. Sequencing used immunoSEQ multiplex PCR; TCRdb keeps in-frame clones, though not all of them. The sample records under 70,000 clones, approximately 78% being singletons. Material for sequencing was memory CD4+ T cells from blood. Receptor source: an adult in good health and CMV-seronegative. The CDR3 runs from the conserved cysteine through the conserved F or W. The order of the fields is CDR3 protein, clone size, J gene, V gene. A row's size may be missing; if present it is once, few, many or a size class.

CDR3aa: CASSSPLGVGSPLHF
abundance: -
j_gene: TRBJ1-6
v_gene: TRBV28

CDR3aa: CASSAGTYLAKNIQYF
abundance: -
j_gene: TRBJ2-4
v_gene: TRBV5-1

CDR3aa: CSARGGNEQFF
abundance: -
j_gene: TRBJ2-1
v_gene: TRBV20-1

CDR3aa: CASSEPLASPQLNEQFF
abundance: -
j_gene: TRBJ2-1
v_gene: TRBV6-1

CDR3aa: CASSLAGSSYEQYF
abundance: -
j_gene: TRBJ2-7
v_gene: TRBV5-1

CDR3aa: CASSLVGGLQNTGELFF
abundance: -
j_gene: TRBJ2-2
v_gene: TRBV5-1

CDR3aa: CASSFISYEQYF
abundance: -
j_gene: TRBJ2-7
v_gene: TRBV28

CDR3aa: CASSLEGSETQYF
abundance: -
j_gene: TRBJ2-5
v_gene: TRBV11-2

CDR3aa: CASSLRGFEGHGYTF
abundance: -
j_gene: TRBJ1-2
v_gene: TRBV7-9

CDR3aa: CASSASPDVGQPQHF
abundance: once
j_gene: TRBJ1-5
v_gene: TRBV9

CDR3aa: CAWSVLGQHSGANVLTF
abundance: -
j_gene: TRBJ2-6
v_gene: TRBV30

CDR3aa: CASSEEATGSYEQYF
abundance: -
j_gene: TRBJ2-7
v_gene: TRBV6-1

CDR3aa: CASSSGIDTRSHGYTF
abundance: -
j_gene: TRBJ1-2
v_gene: TRBV6-5

CDR3aa: CASSTQGAGKLFF
abundance: -
j_gene: TRBJ1-4
v_gene: TRBV19

CDR3aa: CASSSRDRIYTEAFF
abundance: once
j_gene: TRBJ1-1
v_gene: TRBV5-6

CDR3aa: CASSDRGPGETQYF
abundance: -
j_gene: TRBJ2-5
v_gene: TRBV7-7

CDR3aa: CASSYLREASGNTIYF
abundance: -
j_gene: TRBJ1-3
v_gene: TRBV6-5

CDR3aa: CASSPRTGQTTGNTIYF
abundance: -
j_gene: TRBJ1-3
v_gene: TRBV18

CDR3aa: CASRGTVNQPQHF
abundance: -
j_gene: TRBJ1-5
v_gene: TRBV2

CDR3aa: CASSLGGIANEKLFF
abundance: -
j_gene: TRBJ1-4
v_gene: TRBV5-1

CDR3aa: CSVDGPAGGSYEQYF
abundance: -
j_gene: TRBJ2-7
v_gene: TRBV29-1

CDR3aa: CAWSVRLSRALNTGELFF
abundance: -
j_gene: TRBJ2-2
v_gene: TRBV30

CDR3aa: CASSLHGGTEAFF
abundance: once
j_gene: TRBJ1-1
v_gene: TRBV6-4

CDR3aa: CATGVYNEQFF
abundance: -
j_gene: TRBJ2-1
v_gene: TRBV19

CDR3aa: CASRGFLLSYEQYF
abundance: few
j_gene: TRBJ2-7
v_gene: TRBV2

CDR3aa: CASSPVLGEPQPTQYF
abundance: -
j_gene: TRBJ2-7
v_gene: TRBV9

CDR3aa: CASSFRDRVGELFF
abundance: -
j_gene: TRBJ2-2
v_gene: TRBV28

CDR3aa: CASSYTAGGPVEQFF
abundance: -
j_gene: TRBJ2-1
v_gene: TRBV6-5

CDR3aa: CAWSPGRGGSAEAFF
abundance: -
j_gene: TRBJ1-1
v_gene: TRBV30

CDR3aa: CASSLAGRAYNEQFF
abundance: -
j_gene: TRBJ2-1
v_gene: TRBV5-1

CDR3aa: CASSEAHSGGYNEQFF
abundance: -
j_gene: TRBJ2-1
v_gene: TRBV6-1

CDR3aa: CASTSGDTYSGANVLTF
abundance: -
j_gene: TRBJ2-6
v_gene: TRBV25-1

CDR3aa: CASSLVNEQFF
abundance: -
j_gene: TRBJ2-1
v_gene: TRBV28

CDR3aa: CASSTRTQGPGNTIYF
abundance: -
j_gene: TRBJ1-3
v_gene: TRBV7-2

CDR3aa: CASSFRQGLGNEKLFF
abundance: -
j_gene: TRBJ1-4
v_gene: TRBV5-4

CDR3aa: CASSGVVDYGYTF
abundance: -
j_gene: TRBJ1-2
v_gene: TRBV7-2

CDR3aa: CASSFSGVGEKLFF
abundance: -
j_gene: TRBJ1-4
v_gene: TRBV11-3

CDR3aa: CASSWGSTNEKLFF
abundance: -
j_gene: TRBJ1-4
v_gene: TRBV19

CDR3aa: CASSLAGGGVNTEAFF
abundance: -
j_gene: TRBJ1-1
v_gene: TRBV7-2

CDR3aa: CASSSGQGDNQPQHF
abundance: -
j_gene: TRBJ1-5
v_gene: TRBV5-1

CDR3aa: CASSFTQGTAEAFF
abundance: -
j_gene: TRBJ1-1
v_gene: TRBV7-9